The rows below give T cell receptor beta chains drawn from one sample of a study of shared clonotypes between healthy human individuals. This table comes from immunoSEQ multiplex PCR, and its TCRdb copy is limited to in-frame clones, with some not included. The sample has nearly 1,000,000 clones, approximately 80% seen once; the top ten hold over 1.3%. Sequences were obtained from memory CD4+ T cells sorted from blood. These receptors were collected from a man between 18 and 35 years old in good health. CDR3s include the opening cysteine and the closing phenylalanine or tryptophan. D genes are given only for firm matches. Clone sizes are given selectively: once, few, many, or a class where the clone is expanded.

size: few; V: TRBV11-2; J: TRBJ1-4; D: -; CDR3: CASSSDSGYNEKLFF; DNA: TGTGCCAGCAGCTCAGACAGCGGCTATAATGAAAAACTGTTTTTT
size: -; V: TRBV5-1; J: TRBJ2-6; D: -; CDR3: CASRELRGANVLTF; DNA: TGCGCCAGTAGGGAGTTGAGGGGGGCCAACGTCCTGACTTTC
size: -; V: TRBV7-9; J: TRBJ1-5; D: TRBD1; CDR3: CASSPGQGGSNQPQHF; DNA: TGTGCCAGCAGCCCCGGACAGGGAGGAAGCAATCAGCCCCAGCATTTT
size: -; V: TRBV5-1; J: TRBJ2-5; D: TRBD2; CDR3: CASSLPLAGGETQYF; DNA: TGCGCCAGCAGCCTTCCTCTAGCGGGAGGTGAGACCCAGTACTTC
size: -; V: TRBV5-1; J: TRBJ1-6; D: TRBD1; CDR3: CASSLVFGTAGSPLHF; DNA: TGCGCCAGCAGCTTGGTTTTTGGGACAGCTGGTTCACCCCTCCACTTT
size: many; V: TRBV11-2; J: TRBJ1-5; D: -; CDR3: CASSPRGARPGQPQHF; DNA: TGTGCCAGCAGCCCCCGCGGCGCCCGCCCGGGTCAGCCCCAGCATTTT
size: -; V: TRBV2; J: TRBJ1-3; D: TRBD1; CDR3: CASSVGTGVGNTIYF; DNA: TGTGCCAGCAGTGTAGGGACAGGGGTTGGAAACACCATATATTTT
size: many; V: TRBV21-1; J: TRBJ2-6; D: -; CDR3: CASSKGQEVSSGANVLTF; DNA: TGTGCCAGCAGCAAGGGGCAGGAGGTTTCCTCTGGGGCCAACGTCCTGACTTTC
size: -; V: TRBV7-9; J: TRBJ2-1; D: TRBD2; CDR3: CASSPRLAGGPSSYNEQFF; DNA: TGTGCCAGCAGCCCCCGACTAGCGGGAGGGCCTAGTTCCTACAATGAGCAGTTCTTC
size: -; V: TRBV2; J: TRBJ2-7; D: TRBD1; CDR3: CASRTGQEQYF; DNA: TGTGCCAGCAGGACAGGGCAGGAGCAGTACTTC
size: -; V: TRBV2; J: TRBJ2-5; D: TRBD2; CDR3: CASSVRGGETQYF; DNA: TGTGCCAGCAGTGTGCGGGGAGGGGAGACCCAGTACTTC
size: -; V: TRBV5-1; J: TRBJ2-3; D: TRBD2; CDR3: CASSLVLAGETDTQYF; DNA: TGCGCCAGCAGCTTGGTCCTAGCGGGGGAGACAGATACGCAGTATTTT
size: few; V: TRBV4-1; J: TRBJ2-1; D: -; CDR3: CASSQDSNYRVQFF; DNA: TGCGCCAGCAGCCAAGATAGCAACTACAGGGTCCAGTTCTTC
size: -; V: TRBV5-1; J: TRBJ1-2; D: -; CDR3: CASSLGSGANYGYTF; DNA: TGCGCCAGCAGCTTGGGTTCAGGAGCTAACTATGGCTACACCTTC
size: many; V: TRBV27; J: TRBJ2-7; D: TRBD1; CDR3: CASSPGTGPYEQYF; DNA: TGTGCCAGCAGCCCTGGGACAGGGCCCTACGAGCAGTACTTC
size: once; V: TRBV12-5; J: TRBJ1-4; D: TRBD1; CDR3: CASGLVLKGGDRVISNEKLFF; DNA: TGTGCTAGTGGTTTGGTCCTTAAGGGGGGAGACAGGGTAATTAGTAATGAAAAACTGTTTTTT
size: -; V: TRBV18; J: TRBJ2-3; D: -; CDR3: CASSPPNADTQYF; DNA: TGTGCCAGCTCACCACCCAACGCAGATACGCAGTATTTT
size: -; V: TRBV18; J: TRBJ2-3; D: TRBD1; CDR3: CASSPYGQASSTDTQYF; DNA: TGTGCCAGCTCACCATACGGACAGGCCTCTAGCACAGATACGCAGTATTTT
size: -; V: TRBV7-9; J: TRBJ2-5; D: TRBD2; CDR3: CASSLLGTSGGAKETQYF; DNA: TGTGCCAGCAGCTTACTTGGGACTAGCGGGGGGGCCAAAGAGACCCAGTACTTC
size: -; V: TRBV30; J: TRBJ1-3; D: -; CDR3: CAWSRGGSGNTIYF; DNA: TGTGCCTGGAGTAGGGGGGGCTCTGGAAACACCATATATTTT
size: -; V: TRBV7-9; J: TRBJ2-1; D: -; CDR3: CASSSFKGSSYNEQFF; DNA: TGTGCCAGCAGCTCATTTAAAGGGAGCTCCTACAATGAGCAGTTCTTC
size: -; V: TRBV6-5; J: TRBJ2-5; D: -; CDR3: CASAKPGVQETQYF; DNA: TGTGCCAGCGCAAAACCCGGGGTTCAAGAGACCCAGTACTTC
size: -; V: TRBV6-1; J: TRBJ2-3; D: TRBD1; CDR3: CASKQGLSTDTQYF; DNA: TGTGCCAGCAAACAGGGGCTGAGCACAGATACGCAGTATTTT
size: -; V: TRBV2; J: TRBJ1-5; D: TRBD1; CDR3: CASRDRQGRWDQPQHF; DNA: TGTGCCAGCAGGGATAGACAGGGACGGTGGGATCAGCCCCAGCATTTT
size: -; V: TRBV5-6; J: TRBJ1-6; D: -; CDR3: CASSEYTGLPLHF; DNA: TGTGCCAGCAGCGAATACACAGGGCTCCCCCTCCACTTT
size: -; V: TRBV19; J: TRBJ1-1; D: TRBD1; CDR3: CASSMDRGTEAFF; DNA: TGTGCCAGTAGCATGGACAGGGGGACTGAAGCTTTCTTT
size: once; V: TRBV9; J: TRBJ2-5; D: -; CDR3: CASSPSEGTQYF; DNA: TGTGCCAGCAGCCCTTCCGAAGGGACCCAGTACTTC
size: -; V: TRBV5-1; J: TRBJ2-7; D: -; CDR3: CASSLGGSSYEQYF; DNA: TGCGCCAGCAGCTTGGGTGGTAGCTCCTACGAGCAGTACTTC
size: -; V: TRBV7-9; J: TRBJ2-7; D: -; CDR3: CASSLRIGPSYEQYF; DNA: TGTGCCAGCAGCTTAAGGATCGGTCCATCCTACGAGCAGTACTTC
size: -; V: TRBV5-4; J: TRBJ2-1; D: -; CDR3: CASSGGLWDKGGNEQFF; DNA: TGTGCCAGCAGCGGGGGATTATGGGACAAGGGTGGCAATGAGCAGTTCTTC
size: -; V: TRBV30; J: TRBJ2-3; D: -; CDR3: CAWTGTADTQYF; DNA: TGTGCCTGGACAGGGACCGCAGATACGCAGTATTTT
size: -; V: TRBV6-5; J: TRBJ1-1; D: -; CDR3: CASSEQGRVTEAFF; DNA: TGTGCCAGCAGCGAACAGGGCAGGGTCACTGAAGCTTTCTTT
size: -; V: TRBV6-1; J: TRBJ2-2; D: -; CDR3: CASSPRRLAVGELFF; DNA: TGTGCCAGCAGCCCAAGGAGGCTAGCTGTCGGGGAGCTGTTTTTT
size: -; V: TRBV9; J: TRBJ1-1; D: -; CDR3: CASSVGERRTEAFF; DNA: TGTGCCAGCAGCGTAGGTGAGCGGCGAACTGAAGCTTTCTTT
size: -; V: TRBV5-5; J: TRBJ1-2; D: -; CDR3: CASSFGPRDGYTF; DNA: TGTGCCAGCAGCTTCGGGCCCCGGGATGGCTACACCTTC